The next 18 T cell receptor beta chains were all read from a single sample in a study of identical twins. A single record per CDR3 protein comes from TCRdb applying MiXCR to the 5' RACE reads. The sample records roughly 720,000 distinct CDR3 sequences, about 18% being singletons. The same sample was also used in a study of T cells expressing NK-cell markers.

Specimen: PBMCs. Receptors originate from a woman aged 18-29 years in good health.

This chain connects TRBV29-1 to TRBJ2-2; D may be TRBD1 (6 bases). CDR1 is SQVTM, CDR2 ANQGSEA, per germline. CDR3 length: 13 residues. V lost 7 bases to trimming and J lost 0 bases, with 9 bases between them. CDR3 sequence: CSGRQANTGELFF. The CDR3, as DNA: TGCAGCGGGAGACAGGCGAACACCGGGGAGCTGTTTTTT.

The V and J genes are TRBV7-2 and TRBJ2-1, with D possibly being TRBD1 (6 bases). CDR1 SGHTA and CDR2 FQGNSA come from the germline V gene. V was trimmed by 5 bases and J by 10 bases, leaving 21 bases between them. This CDR3 comprises 15 residues. DNA of the CDR3: TGTGCCAGCAGCCCTGCCGGGACAAGTCCTGGGGAGCAGTTCTTC. Translating it yields CASSPAGTSPGEQFF.

The rearrangement uses TRBV6-2 or TRBV6-3 and TRBJ2-3, with 11 bases that match TRBD2. Germline V gives CDR1 MNHEY, CDR2 SVGEGT. Unmatched junction bases numbered 7, after V lost 1 base and J lost 1 base. This CDR3 contains 18 residues. The CDR3 is CASSYYSGGASGTDTQYF. Here the CDR3 DNA reads TGTGCCAGCAGTTACTATAGCGGGGGGGCTTCTGGCACAGATACGCAGTATTTT.

This clonotype was counted only a few times. The chain joins TRBV20-1 to TRBJ2-7; the D gene is possibly TRBD2 (6 bases). CDR3 length equals 13 residues. The V gene's germline CDR1 is DFQATT and CDR2 SNEGSKA (reference sequence). V was pared by 3 bases and J by 4 bases, with 13 bases between. DNA of the CDR3: TGCAGTGCTAGCCCCACTAGCCGATACGAGCAGTACTTC. It specifies CSASPTSRYEQYF.

The table lists this clonotype with a few counts. The chain links TRBV5-6 to TRBJ1-1; D ambiguous. Germline CDR1 is SGHDT and CDR2 is YYEEEE. V was pared by 1 base and J by 6 bases, with 7 bases between. The CDR3 spans 12 residues. CDR3 DNA: TGTGCCAGCAGCTTGCCGGACGCTGAAGCTTTCTTT. This gives the protein CASSLPDAEAFF.

This clonotype was counted only a few times. The chain couples TRBV12-3 or TRBV12-4 to TRBJ2-3; a weak D match, TRBD2 (5 bases). V was pared by 3 bases and J by 8 bases, with 12 bases between. This CDR3 contains 13 residues. This CDR3 is CASSFEERGTQYF. DNA of the CDR3: TGTGCCAGCAGTTTTGAAGAACGGGGTACGCAGTATTTT.

This clonotype was picked up many times. The chain uses TRBV6-5 and TRBJ2-5; the D gene could be TRBD1 or TRBD2 (5 bases each). The V gene's germline CDR1 is MNHEY and CDR2 SVGAGI. Deletions cut 1 base from V and 5 bases from J, with 8 bases between. CDR3 length equals 13 residues. The CDR3 DNA reads TGTGCCAGCAGTTACTTGGGGGTCGAGACCCAGTACTTC. Amino acid sequence: CASSYLGVETQYF.

The chain recombines TRBV18 with TRBJ2-2; a possible D gene is TRBD2 (5 bases). Trimming cost V 0 bases and J 0 bases, with 8 bases left between them. CDR1 is KGHSH and CDR2 is LQKENI in the germline V gene. The CDR3 has 16 amino acids. The DNA of the CDR3 is TGTGCCAGCTCACCACCCAAGCGGCCGAACACCGGGGAGCTGTTTTTT. Translating gives CASSPPKRPNTGELFF.

CDR3: CASTVDGNYGYTF. The CDR3 bases are TGTGCCAGCACCGTAGACGGGAACTATGGCTACACCTTC. The V and J genes are TRBV6-1 and TRBJ1-2; D remains ambiguous. The CDR3 consists of 13 residues. Trimming removed 7 bases at V and 2 bases at J, with 11 bases between. The germline gives CDR1 MNHNS, CDR2 SASEGT.

V and J are TRBV7-9 and TRBJ2-7; D may match TRBD1 or TRBD2 (5 bases each). V shed 5 bases and J shed 5 bases, with 13 bases lying between them. CDR3 size: 13 residues. Germline CDR1 reads SEHNR; CDR2 reads FQNEAQ (reference sequence). CDR3 protein: CASSGTLEDEQYF. The CDR3 DNA reads TGTGCCAGCAGCGGGACCCTAGAGGACGAGCAGTACTTC.

The rearrangement uses TRBV5-1 and TRBJ2-6; 7 bases are shared with TRBD2. CDR1 is SGHRS and CDR2 is YFSETQ in the germline V gene. The junction had 26 bases not matched to a gene; V was cut back by 8 bases and J by 0 bases. CDR3 length: 22 amino acids. This CDR3 is CARPLKYGGSGRTLSGANVLTF. CDR3 DNA: TGCGCCAGACCCCTGAAATACGGGGGGTCCGGACGGACCCTCTCTGGGGCCAACGTCCTGACTTTC.

As DNA, the CDR3 is TGTGCCAGCAGCTTATCAGTCAGCTTTACAACTAATGAAAAACTGTTTTTT. Translated, it gives CASSLSVSFTTNEKLFF. The chain links TRBV7-9 to TRBJ1-4; D is unclear. Germline lookup yields CDR1 SEHNR and CDR2 FQNEAQ (reference sequence). The CDR3 consists of 17 residues. V was clipped by 2 bases and J by 0 bases, with 13 bases between them.

V gene TRBV9 combines with J gene TRBJ2-2; 9 bases map to TRBD2. CDR3 size: 15 residues. Trimming removed 0 bases from V and 6 bases from J; junction bases left unmatched: 3. Germline CDR1 is SGDLS and CDR2 is YYNGEE. The CDR3 spells CASSVVASGAGELFF. As DNA, the CDR3 is TGTGCCAGCAGCGTAGTGGCTAGCGGGGCCGGGGAGCTGTTTTTT.

This clonotype has at least ten counts. The V call is TRBV6-1, the J call TRBJ2-3, with D possibly matching TRBD2 (5 bases). Germline V gene lookup returns CDR1 MNHNS and CDR2 SASEGT. The CDR3 totals 13 residues. The V gene lost 7 bases and the J gene lost 1 base, with 9 bases spanning the gap. The CDR3 DNA sequence: TGTGCCAGCACGGGGTTTGGCACAGATACGCAGTATTTT. Amino acids: CASTGFGTDTQYF.

The chain has TRBV7-8 and TRBJ2-7; no clear D. Germline CDR1 reads SGHVS; CDR2 reads FQNEAQ. V was clipped by 5 bases and J by 6 bases, with 14 bases between them. The CDR3 totals 13 residues. The CDR3 DNA reads TGTGCCAGCAGCGCCGTTAGTGCAGGCGAGCAGTACTTC. This gives the protein CASSAVSAGEQYF.

The chain uses TRBV27 and TRBJ2-7; D not resolved. This CDR3 has 13 residues. The V gene lost 2 bases and the J gene lost 3 bases, with 8 bases spanning the gap. Germline V lookup: CDR1 MNHEY, CDR2 SMNVEV (reference sequence). The CDR3 spells CASSLRNGYEQYF. The DNA of the CDR3 is TGTGCCAGCAGTTTAAGGAACGGCTACGAGCAGTACTTC.

This clonotype turned up a few times. The DNA for the CDR3 is TGTGCCAGCAGCTCTGACCGGGATGCGGAGACCCAGTACTTC. Its translation: CASSSDRDAETQYF. This chain uses TRBV11-3 with TRBJ2-5, with D possibly matching TRBD2 (5 bases). V was trimmed by 4 bases and J by 5 bases, leaving 14 bases between them. The CDR3 has 14 residues. Germline assignment: CDR1 SGHNT and CDR2 YENEEA.

The CDR3 reads CASWDPPSYEQYF. The DNA of the CDR3 is TGTGCCAGCTGGGACCCGCCGTCCTACGAGCAGTACTTC. The gene calls are TRBV6-2 or TRBV6-3 and TRBJ2-7, with D perhaps being TRBD1 or TRBD2 (5 bases each). This CDR3 contains 13 residues. CDR1 and CDR2 (germline): MNHEY, SVGEGT. Trimming took off 8 bases at V and 1 base at J, with 12 bases between the two ends.